This TCR beta chain was obtained from a study of shared clonotypes between healthy human individuals. Study-level results: Donors were few, which limited the genetic and exposure-history diversity represented. Naive subsets tended to show greater estimated richness than memory subsets.

Naive CD8 cells comprised CD45RO-negative, CCR7-positively selected cells, excluding terminally differentiated effector memory CD45RA+ cells. In regard to this clone: Its antigen is currently unknown.

Assay: immunoSEQ multiplex PCR; the TCRdb copy retains only in-frame clones and omits some. The table records fewer than 1 million clones, 95% to 97% of them present only once. The V and J ends lost 2 bases and 5 bases, in that order; junction bases with no gene match: 3. CDR3 length: 14 amino acids. Germline values: CDR1 SQVTM, CDR2 ANQGSEA. V and J are TRBV29-1 and TRBJ2-1, with 10 bases aligning to TRBD1. Sequencing used naive CD8+ T cells sorted from blood. The receptor was isolated from a man in his thirties or forties in good health. As DNA, the CDR3 is TGCAGCGTTGAATCGACAGGGGGCCACAATGAGCAGTTCTTC. Translating it yields CSVESTGGHNEQFF.